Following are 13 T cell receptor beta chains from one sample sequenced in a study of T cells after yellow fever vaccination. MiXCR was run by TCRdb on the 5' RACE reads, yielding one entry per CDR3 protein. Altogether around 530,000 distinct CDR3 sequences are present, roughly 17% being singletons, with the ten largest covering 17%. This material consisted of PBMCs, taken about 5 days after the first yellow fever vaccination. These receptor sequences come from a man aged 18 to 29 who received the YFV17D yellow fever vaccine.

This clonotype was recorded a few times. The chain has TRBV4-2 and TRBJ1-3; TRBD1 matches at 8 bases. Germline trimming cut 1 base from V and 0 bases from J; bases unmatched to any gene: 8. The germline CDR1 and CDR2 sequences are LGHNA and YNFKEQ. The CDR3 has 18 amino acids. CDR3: CASSQGWTGTYSGNTIYF. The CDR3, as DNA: TGTGCCAGCAGCCAAGGATGGACAGGGACCTACTCTGGAAACACCATATATTTT.

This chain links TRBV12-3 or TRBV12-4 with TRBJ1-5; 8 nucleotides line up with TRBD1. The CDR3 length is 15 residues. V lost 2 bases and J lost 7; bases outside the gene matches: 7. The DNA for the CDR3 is TGTGCCAGCAGTTTAAGTTCCAGGGGGCTGCAGCCCCAGCATTTT. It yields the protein CASSLSSRGLQPQHF.

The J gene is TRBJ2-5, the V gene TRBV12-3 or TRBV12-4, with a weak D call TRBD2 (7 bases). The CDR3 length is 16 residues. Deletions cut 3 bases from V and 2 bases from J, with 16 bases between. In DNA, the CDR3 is TGTGCCAGCAGTTTCGTAGGGGGGGGGCCACAAGAGACCCAGTACTTC. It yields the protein CASSFVGGGPQETQYF.

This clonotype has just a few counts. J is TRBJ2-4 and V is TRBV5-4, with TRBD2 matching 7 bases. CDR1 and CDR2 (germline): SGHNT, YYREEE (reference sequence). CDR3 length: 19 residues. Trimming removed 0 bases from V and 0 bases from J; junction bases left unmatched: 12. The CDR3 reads CASSLAGTTQGLAKNIQYF. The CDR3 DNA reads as TGTGCCAGCAGCTTGGCAGGGACTACCCAAGGGTTAGCCAAAAACATTCAGTACTTC.

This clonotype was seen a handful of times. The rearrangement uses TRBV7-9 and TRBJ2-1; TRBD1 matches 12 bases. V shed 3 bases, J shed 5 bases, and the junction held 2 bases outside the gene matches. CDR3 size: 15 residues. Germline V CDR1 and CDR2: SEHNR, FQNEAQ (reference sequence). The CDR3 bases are TGTGCCAGCAGCTTGGGACAGGGGGCGGACAATGAGCAGTTCTTC. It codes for CASSLGQGADNEQFF.

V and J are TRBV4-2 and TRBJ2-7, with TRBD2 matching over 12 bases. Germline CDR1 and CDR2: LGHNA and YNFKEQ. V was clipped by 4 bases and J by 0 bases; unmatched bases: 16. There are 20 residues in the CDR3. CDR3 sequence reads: CASSRRITGTSGSDSYEQYF. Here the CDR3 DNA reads TGTGCCAGCAGCCGCCGGATCACCGGGACTAGCGGGTCCGACTCCTACGAGCAGTACTTC.

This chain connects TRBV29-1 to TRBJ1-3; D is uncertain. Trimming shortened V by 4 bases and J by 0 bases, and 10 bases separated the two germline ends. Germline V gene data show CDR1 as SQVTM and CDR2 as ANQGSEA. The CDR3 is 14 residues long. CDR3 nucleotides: TGCAGCGTTGCGGCGAGGAGCTCTGGAAACACCATATATTTT. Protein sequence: CSVAARSSGNTIYF.

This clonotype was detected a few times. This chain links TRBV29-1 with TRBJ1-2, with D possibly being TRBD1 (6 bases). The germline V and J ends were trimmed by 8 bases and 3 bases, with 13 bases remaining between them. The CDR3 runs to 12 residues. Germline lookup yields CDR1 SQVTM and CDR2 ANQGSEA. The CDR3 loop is CSTRDNDYGYTF. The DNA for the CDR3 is TGCAGCACCCGGGACAATGACTATGGCTACACCTTC.

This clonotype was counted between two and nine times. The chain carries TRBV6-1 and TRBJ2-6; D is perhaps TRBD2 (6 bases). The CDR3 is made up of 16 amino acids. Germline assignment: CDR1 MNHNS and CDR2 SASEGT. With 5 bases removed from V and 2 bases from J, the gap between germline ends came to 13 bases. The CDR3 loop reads CASSQGGGAGANVLTF. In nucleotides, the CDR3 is TGTGCCAGCAGTCAAGGTGGAGGGGCTGGGGCCAACGTCCTGACTTTC.

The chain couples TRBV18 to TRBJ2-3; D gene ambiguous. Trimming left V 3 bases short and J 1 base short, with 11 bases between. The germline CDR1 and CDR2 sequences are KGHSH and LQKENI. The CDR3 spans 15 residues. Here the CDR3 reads CASSPTYVGTDTQYF. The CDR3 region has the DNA TGTGCCAGCTCACCGACCTACGTGGGCACAGATACGCAGTATTTT.

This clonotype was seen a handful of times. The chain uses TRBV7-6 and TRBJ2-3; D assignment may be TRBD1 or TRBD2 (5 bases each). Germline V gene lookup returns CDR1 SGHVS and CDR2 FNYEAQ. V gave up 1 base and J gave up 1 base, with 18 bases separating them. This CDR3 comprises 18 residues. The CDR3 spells CASSLVDWSGRRTDTQYF. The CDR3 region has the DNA TGTGCCAGCAGCTTAGTTGATTGGTCGGGACGCCGCACAGATACGCAGTATTTT.

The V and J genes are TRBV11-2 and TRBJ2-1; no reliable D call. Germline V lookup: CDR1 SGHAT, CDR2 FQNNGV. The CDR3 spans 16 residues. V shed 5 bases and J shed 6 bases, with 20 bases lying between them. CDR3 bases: TGTGCCAGCAGCCCTCCGGGCCTTCCAGAGGTCAATGAGCAGTTCTTC. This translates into CASSPPGLPEVNEQFF.

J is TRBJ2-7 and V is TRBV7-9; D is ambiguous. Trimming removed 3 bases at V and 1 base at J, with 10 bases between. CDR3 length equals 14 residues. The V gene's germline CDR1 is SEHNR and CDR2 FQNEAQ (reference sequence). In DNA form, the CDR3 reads TGTGCCAGCAGCTTGTGGAGACGGTCCTACGAGCAGTACTTC. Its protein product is CASSLWRRSYEQYF.